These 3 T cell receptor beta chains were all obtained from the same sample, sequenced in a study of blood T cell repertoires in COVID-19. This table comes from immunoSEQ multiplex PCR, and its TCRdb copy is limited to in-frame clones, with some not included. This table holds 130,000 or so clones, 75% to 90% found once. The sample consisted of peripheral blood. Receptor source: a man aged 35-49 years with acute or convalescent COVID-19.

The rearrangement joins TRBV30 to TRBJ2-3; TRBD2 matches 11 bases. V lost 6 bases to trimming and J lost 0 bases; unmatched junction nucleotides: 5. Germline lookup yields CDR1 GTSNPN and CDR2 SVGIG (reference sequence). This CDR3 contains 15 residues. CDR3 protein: CACTSGSRSTDTQYF. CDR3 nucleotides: TGTGCCTGCACTAGCGGGAGCCGTAGCACAGATACGCAGTATTTT.

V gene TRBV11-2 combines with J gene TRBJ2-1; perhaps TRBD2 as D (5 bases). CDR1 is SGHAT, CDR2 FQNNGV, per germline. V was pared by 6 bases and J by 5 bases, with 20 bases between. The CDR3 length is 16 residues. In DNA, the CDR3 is TGTGCCAGCAGGCGATCAACGGGAAAATTAGACAATGAGCAGTTCTTC. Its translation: CASRRSTGKLDNEQFF.

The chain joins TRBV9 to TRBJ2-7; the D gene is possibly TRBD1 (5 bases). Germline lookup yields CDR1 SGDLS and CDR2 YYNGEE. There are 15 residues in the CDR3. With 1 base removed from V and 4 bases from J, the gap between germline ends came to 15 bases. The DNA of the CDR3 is TGTGCCAGCAGCGTAAGGGGTGACTCCAGGTACGAGCAGTACTTC. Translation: CASSVRGDSRYEQYF.